Given below is one T cell receptor (beta chain) in context. Its target antigen remains unknown. It has no much larger one-base neighbor in the sample; base qualities were not kept. The library relied on the immunoSEQ multiplex PCR assay. RNA was extracted from all samples and reverse transcribed into cDNA as template for TCR sequencing. First-strand cDNA was synthesized using SuperScript III with a 2:1 mix of oligo-dT and random hexamers. A synthetic immune receptor repertoire was used to gauge amplification bias, and whatever bias remained was removed computationally. The paper's data handling went like this. Raw reads were preprocessed for error removal, and CDR3 was defined according to IMGT conventions as running from the conserved cysteine to phenylalanine. Clonality was calculated as 1 minus Shannon entropy normalized by log2 of the number of productive unique TCRs. Whether each scalp clone was CD4 or CD8 was inferred by checking scalp TCRbeta sequences against the CD4 and CD8 repertoires from sorted blood. TCRdb retrieved this table from immuneACCESS and kept in-frame rearrangements only. Not all clones are present; in checked studies, unresolved V genes account for under half, and no reason is known for the remainder. The V and J calls and the clone size are those of that table, but D and trimming were determined from the DNA. Counted in this sample were around 120,000 clones; about 61% of them appeared once. The top ten hold 2.8% of the sample.

This record belongs to a study of CD8+ T cells in alopecia areata (dated by TCRdb to the late 2010s). The study in broad terms: To study T cell clonal expansion in alopecia areata, the researchers applied high-throughput TCRbeta sequencing to both the C3H/HeJ mouse model and human patients. Scalp tissue and sorted CD4+ and CD8+ peripheral blood T cells from patchy and totalis/universalis alopecia areata patients and from healthy controls were covered by human TCRbeta sequencing. RNA was obtained with the PAXgene miRNA kit for fixed scalp, the miRNeasy kit for PBMCs, and the RNeasy kit for mouse skin. TCRbeta CDR3 regions were amplified by immunoSEQ multiplex PCR with 35 Vbeta forward and 13 Jbeta reverse primers. Clonality in the scalp was compared among normal scalp (n=4), patchy alopecia areata scalp (n=8), and alopecia totalis/universalis scalp (n=8).

After PBMCs were isolated by density centrifugation and stained for CD3, CD4 and CD8, a FACSAria was used to sort CD4+ and CD8+ T cells. Unaffected controls provided scalp biopsies and blood samples. Counted from cysteine to phenylalanine, this CDR3 has 14 amino acids. Only the CDR3 region is kept as DNA, spanning 42 bases read in frame from base 1. Cut back by 3 bases and 6 bases, the V and J ends lie 18 bases apart. The CDR1 and CDR2 encoded by the germline V gene (reference sequence) are GTSNPN and SVGIG. Study-wide findings and limitations: Unlike mouse skin, which is dominated by gammadelta T cells, normal human skin has resident alphabeta T cells that are also sequenced, and this complicates analysis of the scalp TCR repertoire. Compared with mice, TCR sequences shared between patients were less clear, possibly partly because of HLA diversity across the patient population. Compared with normal scalp, lesional scalp had higher clonality and more expanded CD8+ clones, particularly in alopecia totalis/universalis, a pattern that suggests antigenic drive.

The sequencing input was CD4+ T cells sorted from blood. Recombination joined TRBV30 with TRBJ2-7; TRBD2 is perhaps the D gene, given 7 matching bases. The TCR comes from a human donor in good health. The nucleotide sequence is given as TGTGCCTGGAGCGGGGGGACACCCTATAGCGAGCAGTACTTC. This translates into CAWSGGTPYSEQYF.